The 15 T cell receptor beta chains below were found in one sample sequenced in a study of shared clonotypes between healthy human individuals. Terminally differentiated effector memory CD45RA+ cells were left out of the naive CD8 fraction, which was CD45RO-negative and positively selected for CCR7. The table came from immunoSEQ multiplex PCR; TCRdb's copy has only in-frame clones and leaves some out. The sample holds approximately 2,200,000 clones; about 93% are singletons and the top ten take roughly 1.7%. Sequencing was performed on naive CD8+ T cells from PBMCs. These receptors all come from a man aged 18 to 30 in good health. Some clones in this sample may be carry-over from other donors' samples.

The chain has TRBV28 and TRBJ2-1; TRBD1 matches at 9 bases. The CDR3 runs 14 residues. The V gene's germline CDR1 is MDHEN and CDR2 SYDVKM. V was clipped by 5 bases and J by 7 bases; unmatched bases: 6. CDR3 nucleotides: TGTGCCAGCAGTCTTGGACAGGGGAGGAATGAGCAGTTCTTC. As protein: CASSLGQGRNEQFF.

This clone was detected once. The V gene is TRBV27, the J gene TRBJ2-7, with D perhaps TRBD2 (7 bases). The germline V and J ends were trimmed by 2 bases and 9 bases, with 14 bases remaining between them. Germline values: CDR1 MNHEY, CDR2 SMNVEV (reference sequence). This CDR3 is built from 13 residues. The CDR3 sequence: CASSLRGGAGQYF. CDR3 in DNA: TGTGCCAGCAGTTTAAGGGGGGGGGCGGGGCAGTACTTC.

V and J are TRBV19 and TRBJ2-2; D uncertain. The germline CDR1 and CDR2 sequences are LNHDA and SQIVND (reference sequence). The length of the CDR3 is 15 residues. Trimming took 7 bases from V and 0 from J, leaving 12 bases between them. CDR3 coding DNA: TGTGCCAGTATAAATGGGCCTTCGAACACCGGGGAGCTGTTTTTT. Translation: CASINGPSNTGELFF.

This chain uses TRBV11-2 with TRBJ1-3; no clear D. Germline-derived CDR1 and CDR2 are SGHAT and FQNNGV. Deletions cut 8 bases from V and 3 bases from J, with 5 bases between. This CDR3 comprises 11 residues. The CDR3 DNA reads TGTGCCAGCGGCCTTGGAAACACCATATATTTT. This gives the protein CASGLGNTIYF.

The CDR3 loop is CASSLVSLAGGRRGELFF. Written as DNA, the CDR3 is TGTGCCAGCAGCTTAGTCTCTTTGGCGGGAGGGAGACGCGGGGAGCTGTTTTTT. This chain links TRBV7-8 with TRBJ2-2, with 9 positions matching TRBD2. Germline V gives CDR1 SGHVS, CDR2 FQNEAQ. The CDR3 covers 18 residues. The V segment lost 1 base and the J segment 7 bases; nucleotides outside the gene matches: 13.

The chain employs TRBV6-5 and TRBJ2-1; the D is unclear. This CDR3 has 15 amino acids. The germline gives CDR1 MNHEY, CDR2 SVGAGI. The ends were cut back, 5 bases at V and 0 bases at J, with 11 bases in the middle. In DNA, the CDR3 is TGTGCCAGCAGTACACTGGCGCGCTCCTACAATGAGCAGTTCTTC. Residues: CASSTLARSYNEQFF.

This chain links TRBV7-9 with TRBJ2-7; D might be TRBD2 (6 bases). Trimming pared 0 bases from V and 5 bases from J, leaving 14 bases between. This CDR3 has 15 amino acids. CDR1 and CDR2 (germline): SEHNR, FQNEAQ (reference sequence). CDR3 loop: CASSLAPPLAHEQYF. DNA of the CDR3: TGTGCCAGCAGCTTAGCCCCCCCACTAGCACACGAGCAGTACTTC.

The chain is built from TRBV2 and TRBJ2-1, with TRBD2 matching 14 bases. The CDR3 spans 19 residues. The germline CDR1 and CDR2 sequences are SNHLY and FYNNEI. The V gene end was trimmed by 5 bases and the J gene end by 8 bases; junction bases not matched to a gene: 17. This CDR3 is CASSPITGLAGGRRDEQFF. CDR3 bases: TGTGCCAGCAGTCCCATTACAGGACTAGCGGGAGGTCGTCGGGATGAGCAGTTCTTC.

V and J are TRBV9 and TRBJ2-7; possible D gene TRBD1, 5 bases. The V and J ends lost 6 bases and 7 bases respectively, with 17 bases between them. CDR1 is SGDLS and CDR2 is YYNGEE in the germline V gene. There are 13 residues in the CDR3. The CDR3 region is CASTSDSSGEQYF. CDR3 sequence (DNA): TGTGCCAGCACCTCAGACAGTTCGGGTGAGCAGTACTTC.

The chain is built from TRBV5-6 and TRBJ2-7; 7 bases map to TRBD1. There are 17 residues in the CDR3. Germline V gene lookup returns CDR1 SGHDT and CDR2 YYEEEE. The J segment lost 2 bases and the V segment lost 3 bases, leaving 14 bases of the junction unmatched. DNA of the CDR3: TGTGCCAGCAGCTCTTCCGGGTGGGACAGACCCCCCTACGAGCAGTACTTC. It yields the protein CASSSSGWDRPPYEQYF.

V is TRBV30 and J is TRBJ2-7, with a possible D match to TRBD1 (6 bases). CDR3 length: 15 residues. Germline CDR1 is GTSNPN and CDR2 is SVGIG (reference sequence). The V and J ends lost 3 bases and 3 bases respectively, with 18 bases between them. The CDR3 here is CAWRSISGQYYEQYF. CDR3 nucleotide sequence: TGTGCCTGGAGGTCGATTTCCGGACAGTACTACGAGCAGTACTTC.

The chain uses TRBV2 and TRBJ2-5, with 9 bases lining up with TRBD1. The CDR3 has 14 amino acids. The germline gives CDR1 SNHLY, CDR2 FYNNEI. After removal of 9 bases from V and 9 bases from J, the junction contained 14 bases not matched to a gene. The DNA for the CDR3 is TGTGCCAGTTACCCCGGGACAGGGTCTACGGCCCAGTACTTC. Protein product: CASYPGTGSTAQYF.

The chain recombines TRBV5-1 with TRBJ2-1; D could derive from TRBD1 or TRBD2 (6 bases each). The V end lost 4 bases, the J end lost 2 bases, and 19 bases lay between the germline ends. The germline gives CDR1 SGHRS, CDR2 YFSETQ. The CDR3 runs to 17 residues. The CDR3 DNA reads TGCGCCAGCAGCCACCCTAGGGGGGACGGGGCCTACAATGAGCAGTTCTTC. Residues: CASSHPRGDGAYNEQFF.

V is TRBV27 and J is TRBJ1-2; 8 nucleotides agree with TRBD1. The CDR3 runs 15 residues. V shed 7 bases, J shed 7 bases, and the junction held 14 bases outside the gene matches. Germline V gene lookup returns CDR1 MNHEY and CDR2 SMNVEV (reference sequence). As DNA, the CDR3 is TGTGCCAGCAAAGATGACAGGGGACTCCGTGGTGGCTACACCTTC. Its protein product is CASKDDRGLRGGYTF.

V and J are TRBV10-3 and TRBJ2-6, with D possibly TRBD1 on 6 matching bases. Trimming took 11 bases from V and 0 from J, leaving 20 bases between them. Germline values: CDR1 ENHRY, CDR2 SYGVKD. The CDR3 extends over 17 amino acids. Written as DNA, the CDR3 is TGTGCCGCGATGGGACACTTAACCTACTCTGGGGCCAACGTCCTGACTTTC. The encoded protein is CAAMGHLTYSGANVLTF.